This entry features one TCR beta chain sequence. This sample is drawn from a study of shared clonotypes between healthy human individuals. Trimming took 2 bases from V and 1 from J; bases not matched to a gene: 3. The CDR3 spans 15 residues. Germline CDR1 is SGHRS and CDR2 is YFSETQ. It was at deep level that the assay was run. Repertoires were generated with immunoSEQ multiplex PCR, while TCRdb's copy carries only in-frame clones and drops some. The top ten hold approximately 1.7% of the sample, which has 550,000 to 800,000 clones, over 65% seen once. The genes are TRBV5-1 and TRBJ2-3; 8 nucleotides align to TRBD1. This TCR came from a woman in her twenties or thirties in good health. Sequencing was done on a sample of memory CD4+ T cells sorted from blood. Documented subset: CD45RA-negative fraction. CDR3 region: CASSFRGPGTDTQYF. The CDR3 DNA sequence: TGCGCCAGCAGCTTCAGGGGGCCCGGCACAGATACGCAGTATTTT.